The clone carrying this T cell receptor beta chain has more than one count but fewer than ten. In germline, CDR1 is DFQATT, CDR2 SNEGSKA (reference sequence). V was pared by 0 bases and J by 1 base, with 22 bases between. The CDR3 covers 19 residues. From the RT-PCR reads, TCRdb called clonotypes with MiXCR, one entry per CDR3 protein. The sample has around 700,000 distinct CDR3 sequences, more than 13% seen once; the top ten hold around 3.3%. The TCR originated in a female donor in good health, serving as a healthy control. This chain connects TRBV20-1 to TRBJ2-1, with D possibly matching TRBD2 (6 bases). Sequences were obtained from memory CD4+ T cells from blood. CDR3 in DNA: TGCAGTGCTAGAGATGCGGGGATTTCTCTCCTCCTTTCCTACAATGAGCAGTTCTTC. This codes for CSARDAGISLLLSYNEQFF.